These T cell receptor beta chains were read from a single sample in a study of shared clonotypes between healthy human individuals. The repertoire was sequenced with immunoSEQ multiplex PCR; TCRdb's copy has only in-frame clones and lacks some. The sample holds millions of clones, just over 90% seen once. Sequenced input: naive CD8+ T cells from PBMCs. The receptors originated from a man younger than 35 in good health. Some clones in this sample may be carry-over from other donors' samples. Each CDR3 is given with its conserved first and last residue. A D gene is named only where the DNA matches it firmly. Some rows mark clone size as missing; the rest say once, few, many or name a class of expanded clone.

v_call	j_call	clone_size	d_call	cdr3_aa	cdr3_nt
TRBV6-5	TRBJ2-2	-	-	CASSYSLGYPGELFF	TGTGCCAGCAGTTACTCGTTGGGTTACCCCGGGGAGCTGTTTTTT
TRBV12-5	TRBJ2-7	-	-	CASGLTSRLEQYF	TGTGCTAGTGGCCTAACTTCTAGGCTGGAGCAGTACTTC
TRBV25-1	TRBJ2-1	-	-	CASGTSLYEQFF	TGTGCCAGCGGTACTAGTTTATATGAGCAGTTCTTC
TRBV15	TRBJ2-3	-	TRBD2	CATSRAAAAGVGADTQYF	TGTGCCACCAGCAGAGCGGCGGCTGCGGGAGTTGGTGCAGATACGCAGTATTTT
TRBV6-5	TRBJ1-5	-	TRBD1	CASSWDRGINQPQHF	TGTGCCAGCAGTTGGGACAGGGGTATCAATCAGCCCCAGCATTTT
TRBV7-6	TRBJ2-7	-	-	CASSLAPGVDPYF	TGTGCCAGCAGCTTAGCGCCAGGGGTTGATCCGTACTTC
TRBV19	TRBJ2-1	-	-	CASSIDGSYNEQFF	TGTGCCAGTAGTATAGATGGGAGTTACAATGAGCAGTTCTTC
TRBV19	TRBJ2-7	once	-	CASSHRGGSYEQYF	TGTGCCAGTAGCCACAGGGGGGGCTCCTACGAGCAGTACTTC
TRBV28	TRBJ2-3	-	TRBD2	CASSLNSGTPTDTQYF	TGTGCCAGCAGTTTAAATAGCGGGACCCCCACAGATACGCAGTATTTT
TRBV10-2	TRBJ1-1	-	-	CASSESRGTEAFF	TGCGCCAGCAGTGAGTCGAGAGGGACTGAAGCTTTCTTT
TRBV6-1	TRBJ1-1	-	TRBD1	CASSEARDSFLEAFF	TGTGCCAGCAGTGAAGCGCGGGACAGTTTTTTGGAAGCTTTCTTT
TRBV4-2	TRBJ2-2	-	TRBD2	CASSQDRGLAGTGELFF	TGTGCCAGCAGCCAAGATCGGGGGCTAGCGGGAACCGGGGAGCTGTTTTTT
TRBV6-6	TRBJ2-7	-	TRBD2	CASSPTGTSGYEQYF	TGTGCCAGCAGTCCAACCGGGACTAGCGGCTACGAGCAGTACTTC
TRBV19	TRBJ1-5	once	-	CASSRPTGPGNQPQHF	TGTGCCAGTAGTAGGCCGACTGGGCCGGGCAATCAGCCCCAGCATTTT
TRBV5-1	TRBJ2-7	-	-	CASSPGGAEQYF	TGCGCCAGCAGCCCTGGAGGGGCCGAGCAGTACTTC
TRBV19	TRBJ2-3	-	TRBD2	CASSIGASGYTDTQYF	TGTGCCAGTAGTATTGGGGCTAGCGGGTACACAGATACGCAGTATTTT
TRBV6-5	TRBJ2-7	-	TRBD2	CASSPTSEGPEQYF	TGTGCCAGCAGCCCTACTAGCGAGGGGCCCGAGCAGTACTTC
TRBV19	TRBJ2-5	-	-	CASSFGAPWETQYF	TGTGCCAGTAGTTTTGGCGCGCCCTGGGAGACCCAGTACTTC
TRBV7-6	TRBJ2-7	-	TRBD2	CASSLGISGVPYEQYF	TGTGCCAGCAGCTTAGGCATCAGCGGGGTGCCCTACGAGCAGTACTTC
TRBV6-6	TRBJ2-7	-	TRBD2	CASSYSVRLAGDEQYF	TGTGCCAGCAGTTACTCAGTCCGACTAGCGGGAGACGAGCAGTACTTC
TRBV4-3	TRBJ2-5	-	TRBD1	CASSPSPRTGDQETQYF	TGCGCCAGCAGCCCGTCCCCTAGGACAGGAGATCAAGAGACCCAGTACTTC
TRBV27	TRBJ2-7	-	-	CASSPGATTLLPYEQYF	TGTGCCAGCAGCCCCGGCGCCACCACTCTTCTCCCCTACGAGCAGTACTTC
TRBV18	TRBJ2-6	-	-	CASSLTRELTASGANVLTF	TGTGCCAGCTCACTCACCAGGGAACTTACGGCCTCTGGGGCCAACGTCCTGACTTTC
TRBV7-2	TRBJ2-5	-	-	CASSSRWETQYF	TGTGCCAGCAGCTCCCGATGGGAGACCCAGTACTTC
TRBV30	TRBJ2-7	-	TRBD2	CAWSVRRTSGRIHEQYF	TGTGCCTGGAGTGTTCGAAGGACTAGCGGGAGGATCCACGAGCAGTACTTC
TRBV9	TRBJ2-1	-	-	CASSVYYNYNEQFF	TGTGCCAGCAGCGTATACTACAACTACAATGAGCAGTTCTTC
TRBV27	TRBJ1-4	-	-	CASSPGGAGTNEKLFF	TGTGCCAGCAGTCCGGGCGGCGCGGGCACTAATGAAAAACTGTTTTTT
TRBV5-5	TRBJ1-1	-	-	CASSVAGQRTNTEAFF	TGTGCCAGCAGCGTGGCAGGGCAGCGGACTAACACTGAAGCTTTCTTT
TRBV6-1	TRBJ2-7	-	-	CASRVSYEQYF	TGTGCCAGCAGGGTTTCCTACGAGCAGTACTTC
TRBV11-2	TRBJ2-5	-	-	CASSFGGTQETQYF	TGTGCCAGCAGCTTTGGGGGGACACAAGAGACCCAGTACTTC
TRBV2	TRBJ2-4	-	TRBD1	CASRDPKGQGIAKNIQYF	TGTGCCAGCAGAGATCCGAAGGGACAGGGGATAGCCAAAAACATTCAGTACTTC
TRBV5-4	TRBJ1-2	once	TRBD1	CASSLGDRATGYGYTF	TGTGCCAGCAGCTTGGGGGACAGGGCGACAGGCTATGGCTACACCTTC
TRBV27	TRBJ2-7	once	-	CASSLSQAPFFEQYF	TGTGCCAGCAGTTTATCACAGGCACCCTTTTTCGAGCAGTACTTC
TRBV9	TRBJ2-7	-	TRBD1	CASSATGGGEQYF	TGTGCCAGCAGCGCAACAGGGGGCGGCGAGCAGTACTTC
TRBV7-9	TRBJ2-7	-	TRBD1	CASSPPGQTYEQYF	TGTGCCAGCAGCCCCCCGGGACAGACATACGAGCAGTACTTC
TRBV13	TRBJ2-1	-	-	CASSSNGRQTYNEQFF	TGTGCCAGCAGCTCTAATGGGAGGCAAACATACAATGAGCAGTTCTTC
TRBV19	TRBJ2-7	-	-	CASSIDSSRSYEQYF	TGTGCCAGTAGTATAGATTCTAGCCGTTCCTACGAGCAGTACTTC
TRBV5-1	TRBJ2-7	-	-	CASSFEDSYEQYF	TGCGCCAGCAGCTTCGAGGACTCCTACGAGCAGTACTTC